This T cell receptor beta chain was sequenced in a study of CD8 T cells in ankylosing spondylitis. Overall study results and limits: The study identified a TCR beta motif of under ten highly homologous variants that appeared characteristic of ankylosing spondylitis blood. Peripheral blood samples showed relatively rare disease-linked clones, and these clones were CD8+.

From germline, CDR1 is SQVTM and CDR2 ANQGSEA. The CDR3 region is 11 residues in length, termini included. About this clonotype itself: Its antigen is currently unknown. This CDR3 fails to terminate in the conserved phenylalanine or tryptophan, so it likely reflects a read error. No DNA is shown, since the ends of the CDR3 on it are uncertain; the CDR3 is the one TCRdb lists.

From the 5' RACE reads, TCRdb called clonotypes with MiXCR, one entry per CDR3 protein. The profile shows 250,000 to 300,000 distinct CDR3 sequences, roughly 20% of them singletons. The source is a male donor with ankylosing spondylitis or in good health (not recorded which). The chain has TRBV29-1 and TRBJ2-1; TRBD1, the table's D call, lacks a check against the DNA. What was sequenced was blood, either unsorted or a sorted T cell fraction (not recorded which). The CDR3 sequence: CSVSSTGHRFL.